This passage covers 28 T cell receptor beta chains from one sample sequenced in a study of T cell clonotyping in hematopoietic cell transplantation. Sequencing used immunoSEQ multiplex PCR; TCRdb keeps in-frame clones, though not all of them. The sample carries 65,000 to 75,000 clones, around 94% recorded once. The sample taken for sequencing was peripheral blood mononuclear cells. The receptors originated from a middle-aged man in good health. Some clones in this sample may be carry-over from other donors' samples.

The chain recombines TRBV7-7 with TRBJ2-7; D gene unclear. Trimming removed 2 bases from V and 6 bases from J, with 11 bases in between. This CDR3 spans 13 amino acids. Per the germline V gene, CDR1 is SSHAT and CDR2 is FNYEAQ (reference sequence). The CDR3, as DNA: TGTGCCAGCAGCTTAAGATTTTCGGGCGAGCAGTACTTC. Translated: CASSLRFSGEQYF. Looking up the rest from reference TRBV7-7 and TRBJ2-7 gives the full variable domain: GAGVSQSPRYKVTKRGQDVTLRCDPISSHATLYWYQQALGQGPEFLTYFNYEAQPDKSGLPSDRFSAERPEGSISTLTIQRTEQRDSAMYRCASSLRFSGEQYFGPGTRLTVT.

The chain links TRBV7-2 to TRBJ1-2; D ambiguous. Trimming left V 1 base short and J 1 base short, with 4 bases between. The CDR3 is made up of 13 amino acids. Germline CDR1 and CDR2: SGHTA and FQGNSA. CDR3 coding DNA: TGTGCCAGCAGCTTAGGAGTTAACTATGGCTACACCTTC. It translates to CASSLGVNYGYTF.

This clone was recorded once. This chain links TRBV6-1 with TRBJ2-2; 9 bases are shared with TRBD1. Germline CDR1 is MNHNS and CDR2 is SASEGT. V dropped 8 bases and J dropped 7; count of bases not matched to a gene: 8. The CDR3 sequence is 14 residues long. As DNA, the CDR3 is TGTGCCAGCCGCCGGGACAGGGCTGGCGGGGAGCTGTTTTTT. This encodes CASRRDRAGGELFF.

This sequence joins TRBV7-2 and TRBJ2-3; maybe TRBD2 (6 bases). This CDR3 region has 17 residues. Trimming pared 5 bases from V and 2 bases from J, leaving 20 bases between. CDR1 is SGHTA and CDR2 is FQGNSA in the germline V gene. The CDR3 region is CASSPNIGAGFTDTQYF. In nucleotides, the CDR3 is TGTGCCAGCAGCCCAAATATAGGGGCGGGATTCACAGATACGCAGTATTTT.

The CDR3 DNA follows: TGCGCCAGCAGCTTGGAACCTCGGGGGAACTACGAGCAGTACTTC. Amino acids: CASSLEPRGNYEQYF. The chain is built from TRBV5-1 and TRBJ2-7; possible D gene TRBD2, 6 bases. V was clipped by 0 bases and J by 3 bases, with 13 bases between them. Germline V lookup: CDR1 SGHRS, CDR2 YFSETQ. This CDR3 has 15 residues.

The chain uses TRBV2 and TRBJ1-1; D remains unclear. The CDR3 consists of 14 residues. V lost 3 bases, J lost 1 base, and 9 bases lay in between. The germline gives CDR1 SNHLY, CDR2 FYNNEI. The CDR3 nucleotides read TGTGCCAGCAGTGACGTAGGGAGGAACACTGAAGCTTTCTTT. Protein: CASSDVGRNTEAFF.

The V gene is TRBV7-2, the J gene TRBJ1-5; D call uncertain. Deletions cut 1 base from V and 1 base from J, with 8 bases between. This CDR3 has 15 amino acids. The germline V gene has CDR1 SGHTA and CDR2 FQGNSA. The CDR3 region is CASSLGSGSNQPQHF. The CDR3 DNA follows: TGTGCCAGCAGCTTAGGGTCTGGCAGCAATCAGCCCCAGCATTTT.

The chain joins TRBV2 to TRBJ2-7; TRBD2 matches 8 bases. J gave up 3 bases and V 6 bases, and 7 bases lay outside the gene matches. Germline V gene data show CDR1 as SNHLY and CDR2 as FYNNEI. This CDR3 comprises 14 residues. The CDR3 here is CASREPGRDYEQYF. CDR3 bases: TGTGCCAGCAGGGAACCCGGGAGGGACTACGAGCAGTACTTC.

This clone was counted a few times. V is TRBV9 and J is TRBJ2-6, with D tentatively TRBD2 (6 bases). The V end was cut by 4 bases, the J end by 2 bases, with 16 bases between. Germline lookup yields CDR1 SGDLS and CDR2 YYNGEE. The CDR3 totals 17 residues. The CDR3 is CASSPFQGLAGANVLTF. CDR3 nucleotide sequence: TGTGCCAGCAGCCCCTTCCAGGGACTGGCTGGGGCCAACGTCCTGACTTTC.

V and J are TRBV7-9 and TRBJ2-7, with TRBD2 as a possible D gene (5 bases). The CDR3 totals 15 residues. CDR1 SEHNR and CDR2 FQNEAQ come from the germline V gene (reference sequence). Between the trimmed V and J ends, which lost 0 bases and 2 bases, there was a span of 11 bases. The CDR3: CASSLAGSDTYEQYF. The CDR3 DNA sequence: TGTGCCAGCAGCTTAGCAGGGAGCGATACCTACGAGCAGTACTTC.

The chain employs TRBV28 and TRBJ1-1, with a tentative D call TRBD1 (5 bases). Trimming took off 8 bases at V and 3 bases at J, with 13 bases between the two ends. This CDR3 has 13 amino acids. Germline V gene sequence: CDR1 MDHEN, CDR2 SYDVKM. CDR3 sequence (DNA): TGTGCCAGCTACCCCGGGGGGTACACTGAAGCTTTCTTT. It encodes CASYPGGYTEAFF.

This chain links TRBV6-5 with TRBJ2-7; the match to TRBD2 covers 8 bases. V gave up 4 bases and J gave up 4 bases; unmatched junction bases: 6. Germline V gives CDR1 MNHEY, CDR2 SVGAGI. There are 14 residues in the CDR3. This chain's CDR3 is CASSSLQREYEQYF. As DNA, the CDR3 is TGTGCCAGCAGTTCACTACAGCGGGAGTACGAGCAGTACTTC.

The V gene is TRBV19, the J gene TRBJ2-2; TRBD1 might be the D (6 bases). Trimming cost V 6 bases and J 1 base, with 18 bases left between them. From germline, CDR1 is LNHDA and CDR2 SQIVND (reference sequence). The CDR3 is 17 amino acids. Written as DNA, the CDR3 is TGTGCCAGTAGGGGGTTGGCCACAGGGTTGAACACCGGGGAGCTGTTTTTT. Protein sequence: CASRGLATGLNTGELFF.

V gene TRBV9 combines with J gene TRBJ1-1; the D gene is possibly TRBD1 (6 bases). V gave up 4 bases and J gave up 1 base, with 14 bases separating them. Germline V gene lookup returns CDR1 SGDLS and CDR2 YYNGEE. The CDR3 sequence is 15 residues long. The CDR3 coding sequence is TGTGCCAGCAGCACGGGGGGGCGGGGGAACACTGAAGCTTTCTTT. Protein sequence: CASSTGGRGNTEAFF.

This clone has only one observation. The rearrangement joins TRBV9 to TRBJ2-2; D remains ambiguous. CDR1 and CDR2 from the germline V gene are SGDLS and YYNGEE. The CDR3 sequence is 14 residues long. V lost 0 bases and J 3 bases, leaving 6 bases between the germline ends. Here the CDR3 reads CASSVAMDTGELFF. The CDR3 DNA reads as TGTGCCAGCAGCGTAGCGATGGACACCGGGGAGCTGTTTTTT.

The rearrangement joins TRBV7-9 to TRBJ1-1; the D is unclear. The CDR3 runs 14 residues. CDR1 is SEHNR and CDR2 is FQNEAQ in the germline V gene (reference sequence). V was clipped by 5 bases and J by 10 bases, with 20 bases between them. Here the CDR3 reads CASSPGDGAYLAFF. In nucleotides, the CDR3 is TGTGCCAGCAGCCCCGGTGACGGAGCCTATCTAGCTTTCTTT.

The chain couples TRBV4-1 to TRBJ2-5, with 8 bases that match TRBD2. Germline CDR1 MGHRA, CDR2 YSYEKL. The junction had 6 bases not matched to a gene; V was cut back by 4 bases and J by 2 bases. The CDR3 runs to 15 residues. This CDR3 is CASSPTRLAQETQYF. DNA of the CDR3: TGCGCCAGCAGCCCAACTAGACTAGCGCAAGAGACCCAGTACTTC.

This clone has just a few counts. The V and J genes are TRBV14 and TRBJ2-2, with 10 nucleotides matching TRBD2. CDR3 length: 15 amino acids. V lost 2 bases, J lost 4 bases, and 1 base stayed unmatched. From germline, CDR1 is SGHDN and CDR2 FVKESK. CDR3 residues: CASSQSSGGTGELFF. Written as DNA, the CDR3 is TGTGCCAGCAGCCAATCTAGCGGGGGCACCGGGGAGCTGTTTTTT.

Notes on this clone: Other DNA variants within this sample encode the same CDR3. The V gene is TRBV28, the J gene TRBJ1-5; D unresolved. Germline CDR1 and CDR2: MDHEN and SYDVKM. Trimming stripped 3 bases from V and 4 bases from J, with 7 bases between. The CDR3 contains 13 residues. CDR3 DNA: TGTGCCAGCAGTTTGTTAGGAAATCAGCCCCAGCATTTT. This sequence encodes CASSLLGNQPQHF.

The chain recombines TRBV5-1 with TRBJ1-3, with 9 bases fitting TRBD1. Germline V lookup: CDR1 SGHRS, CDR2 YFSETQ. CDR3 length: 15 amino acids. V gave up 1 base and J gave up 3 bases; unmatched junction bases: 2. The CDR3 protein is CASSLTGGDGNTIYF. The CDR3 nucleotides are TGCGCCAGCAGCTTGACAGGGGGCGATGGAAACACCATATATTTT.

This chain uses TRBV7-2 with TRBJ2-7, with D tentatively TRBD2 (6 bases). Germline-derived CDR1 and CDR2 are SGHTA and FQGNSA. Trimming shortened V by 3 bases and J by 6 bases, and 9 bases separated the two germline ends. The CDR3 has 12 amino acids. CDR3 region: CASSFGGREQYF. The CDR3 DNA reads as TGTGCCAGCAGCTTTGGAGGGCGCGAGCAGTACTTC.

The rearrangement uses TRBV28 and TRBJ1-4; D perhaps matches TRBD1 (5 bases). Germline loops: CDR1 MDHEN, CDR2 SYDVKM. The CDR3 is 10 amino acids. Trimming shortened V by 8 bases and J by 11 bases, and 9 bases separated the two germline ends. The CDR3 loop is CASSGPKLFF. The CDR3 DNA sequence: TGTGCCAGCTCGGGACCCAAACTGTTTTTT.

The rearrangement links TRBV19 to TRBJ1-2; no clear D gene. Germline V gene sequence: CDR1 LNHDA, CDR2 SQIVND (reference sequence). The CDR3 contains 12 residues. Deletions cut 3 bases from V and 4 bases from J, with 6 bases between. As DNA, the CDR3 is TGTGCCAGTAGTATGGAGGGCTATGGCTACACCTTC. Translation: CASSMEGYGYTF.

V is TRBV29-1 and J is TRBJ2-1; TRBD2 aligns across 14 bases. The CDR3 contains 16 residues. Germline V gives CDR1 SQVTM, CDR2 ANQGSEA. V was pared by 6 bases and J by 3 bases, with 7 bases of the junction left unmatched. The CDR3 reads CSVRLAGGVLYNEQFF. CDR3 in DNA: TGCAGCGTGCGACTAGCGGGGGGGGTTCTCTACAATGAGCAGTTCTTC.

The rearrangement uses TRBV15 and TRBJ2-7, with TRBD1 identical over 7 bases. CDR1 and CDR2 from the germline V gene are LNHNV and YYDKDF (reference sequence). The V and J ends lost 0 bases and 2 bases, in that order; junction bases with no gene match: 1. This CDR3 region has 14 residues. The CDR3 bases are TGTGCCACCAGCAGAGAACAGGGGCCCTACGAGCAGTACTTC. Protein product: CATSREQGPYEQYF. Combining the CDR3 with reference TRBV15 and TRBJ2-7 gives the whole variable domain DAMVIQNPRYQVTQFGKPVTLSCSQTLNHNVMYWYQQKSSQAPKLLFHYYDKDFNNEADTPDNFQSRRPNTSFCFLDIRSPGLGDTAMYLCATSREQGPYEQYFGPGTRLTVT.

V usage is TRBV6-5 and J usage is TRBJ2-7; 11 positions agree with TRBD2. The CDR3 runs to 16 residues. V gave up 2 bases and J gave up 2 bases; unmatched junction bases: 5. CDR1 is MNHEY and CDR2 is SVGAGI in the germline V gene. Here the CDR3 reads CASSYRRLAGTYEQYF. The CDR3 DNA sequence: TGTGCCAGCAGTTACCGGCGACTAGCGGGGACCTACGAGCAGTACTTC.

This clone appeared a few times. The J gene is TRBJ1-1, the V gene TRBV29-1; D perhaps matches TRBD1 (5 bases). The V end lost 6 bases, the J end lost 2 bases, and 13 bases lay between the germline ends. This CDR3 has 13 amino acids. Looked up from germline, CDR1 is SQVTM and CDR2 is ANQGSEA. The CDR3 DNA reads as TGCAGCGTCGGACGGCAGGGAAACACTGAAGCTTTCTTT. It encodes CSVGRQGNTEAFF.

V usage is TRBV28 and J usage is TRBJ1-4; 7 nucleotides agree with TRBD1. V lost 7 bases to trimming and J lost 8 bases; unmatched junction nucleotides: 10. CDR3 length: 14 amino acids. Germline V gene data show CDR1 as MDHEN and CDR2 as SYDVKM. CDR3 sequence (DNA): TGTGCCAGCAACCTAGACAGGGTAAAGGAAAAACTGTTTTTT. Translating it yields CASNLDRVKEKLFF.